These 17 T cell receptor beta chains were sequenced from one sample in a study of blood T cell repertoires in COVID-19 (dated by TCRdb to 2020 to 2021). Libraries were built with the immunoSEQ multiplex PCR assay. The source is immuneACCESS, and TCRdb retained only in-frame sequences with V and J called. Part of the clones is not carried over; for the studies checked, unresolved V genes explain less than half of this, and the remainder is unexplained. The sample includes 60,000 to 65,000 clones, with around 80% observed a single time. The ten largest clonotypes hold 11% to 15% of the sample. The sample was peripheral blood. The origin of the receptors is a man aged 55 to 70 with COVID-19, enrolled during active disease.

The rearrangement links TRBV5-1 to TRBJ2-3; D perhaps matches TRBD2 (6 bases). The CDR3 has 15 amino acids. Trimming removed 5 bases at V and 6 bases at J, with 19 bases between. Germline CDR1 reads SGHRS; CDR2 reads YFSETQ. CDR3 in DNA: TGCGCCAGCAGTACCGAGGGCGCGGGAATGGATACGCAGTATTTT. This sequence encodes CASSTEGAGMDTQYF.

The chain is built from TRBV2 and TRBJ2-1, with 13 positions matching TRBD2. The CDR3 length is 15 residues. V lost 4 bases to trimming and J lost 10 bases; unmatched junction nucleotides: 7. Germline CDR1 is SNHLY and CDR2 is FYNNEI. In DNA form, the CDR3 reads TGTGCCAGCAGTGTACTAGCGGGGGGGCCTTTCGAGCAGTTCTTC. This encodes CASSVLAGGPFEQFF.

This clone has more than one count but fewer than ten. The CDR3 DNA follows: TGTGCCAGCCTCCTAGCGGGTCGGACAGATACGCAGTATTTT. It specifies CASLLAGRTDTQYF. This chain connects TRBV5-4 to TRBJ2-3, with 8 bases that match TRBD2. The CDR3 is 14 amino acids. Germline CDR1 reads SGHNT; CDR2 reads YYREEE (reference sequence). The V segment lost 7 bases and the J segment 3 bases; nucleotides outside the gene matches: 7.

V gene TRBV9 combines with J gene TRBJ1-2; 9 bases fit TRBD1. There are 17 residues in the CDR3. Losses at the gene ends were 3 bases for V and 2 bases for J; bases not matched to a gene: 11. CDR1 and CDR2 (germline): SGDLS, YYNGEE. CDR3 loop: CASSGPGTGQGNYGYTF. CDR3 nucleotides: TGTGCCAGCAGCGGACCCGGGACAGGGCAGGGAAACTATGGCTACACCTTC.

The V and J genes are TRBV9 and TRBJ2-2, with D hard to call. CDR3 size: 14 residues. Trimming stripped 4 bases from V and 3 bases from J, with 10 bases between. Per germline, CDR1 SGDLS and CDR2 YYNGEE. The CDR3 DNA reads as TGTGCCAGCAGCCCCGACTTCTACACCGGGGAGCTGTTTTTT. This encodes CASSPDFYTGELFF.

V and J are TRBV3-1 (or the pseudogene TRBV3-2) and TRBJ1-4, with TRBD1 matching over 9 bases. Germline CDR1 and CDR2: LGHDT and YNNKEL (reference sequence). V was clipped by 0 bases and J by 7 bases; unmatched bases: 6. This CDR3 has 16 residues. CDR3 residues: CASSQDPGTGFEKLFF. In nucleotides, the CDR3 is TGTGCCAGCAGCCAAGATCCGGGGACAGGGTTTGAAAAACTGTTTTTT.

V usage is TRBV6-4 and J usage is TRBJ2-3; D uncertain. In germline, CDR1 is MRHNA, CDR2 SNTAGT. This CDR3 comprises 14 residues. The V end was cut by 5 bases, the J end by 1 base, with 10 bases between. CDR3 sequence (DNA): TGTGCCAGCAGTTACAGTTACGGCACAGATACGCAGTATTTT. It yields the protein CASSYSYGTDTQYF.

CDR3 region: CASSQAGTGLYEQYF. The DNA of the CDR3 is TGTGCCAGCAGCCAAGCGGGGACAGGCTTGTACGAGCAGTACTTC. This sequence joins TRBV14 and TRBJ2-7; 8 positions match TRBD1. The germline CDR1 and CDR2 sequences are SGHDN and FVKESK. J gave up 4 bases and V 1 base, and 6 bases lay outside the gene matches. The length of the CDR3 is 15 residues.

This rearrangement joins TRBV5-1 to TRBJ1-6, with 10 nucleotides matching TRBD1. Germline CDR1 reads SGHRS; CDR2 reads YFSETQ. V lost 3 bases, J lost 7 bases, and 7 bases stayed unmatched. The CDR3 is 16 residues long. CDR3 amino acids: CASSSGTGAKNSPLHF. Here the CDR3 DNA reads TGCGCCAGCAGCTCCGGGACAGGGGCCAAAAATTCACCCCTCCACTTT.

The DNA for the CDR3 is TGTGCCAGTACGACAGTACGGGAGCACCTGGGTGCTTTCTTT. It codes for CASTTVREHLGAFF. The rearrangement uses TRBV28 and TRBJ1-1; possible D gene TRBD1, 5 bases. There are 14 residues in the CDR3. The germline gives CDR1 MDHEN, CDR2 SYDVKM. V lost 9 bases and J 11 bases, leaving 25 bases between the germline ends.

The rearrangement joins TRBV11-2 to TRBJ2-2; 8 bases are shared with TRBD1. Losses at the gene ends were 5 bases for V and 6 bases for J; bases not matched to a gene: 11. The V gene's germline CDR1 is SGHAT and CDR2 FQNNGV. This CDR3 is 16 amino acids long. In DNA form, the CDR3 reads TGTGCCAGCAGCCGAGGACAGGGTATAGGTCCCGGGGAGCTGTTTTTT. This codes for CASSRGQGIGPGELFF. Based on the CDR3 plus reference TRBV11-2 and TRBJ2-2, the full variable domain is EAGVAQSPRYKIIEKRQSVAFWCNPISGHATLYWYQQILGQGPKLLIQFQNNGVVDDSQLPKDRFSAERLKGVDSTLKIQPAKLEDSAVYLCASSRGQGIGPGELFFGEGSRLTVL.

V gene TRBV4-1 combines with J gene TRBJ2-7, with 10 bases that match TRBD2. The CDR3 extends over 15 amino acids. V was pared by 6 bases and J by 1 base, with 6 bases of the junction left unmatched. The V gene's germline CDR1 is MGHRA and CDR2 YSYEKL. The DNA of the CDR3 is TGCGCCAGCAGTCTCAGCGGGGGGGCTTCCTACGAGCAGTACTTC. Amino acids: CASSLSGGASYEQYF.

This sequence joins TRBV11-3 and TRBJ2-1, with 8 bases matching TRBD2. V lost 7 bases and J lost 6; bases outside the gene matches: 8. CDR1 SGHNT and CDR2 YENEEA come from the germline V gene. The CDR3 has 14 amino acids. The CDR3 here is CASTQGAGGNEQFF. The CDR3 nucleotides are TGTGCCAGCACCCAAGGGGCGGGGGGCAATGAGCAGTTCTTC.

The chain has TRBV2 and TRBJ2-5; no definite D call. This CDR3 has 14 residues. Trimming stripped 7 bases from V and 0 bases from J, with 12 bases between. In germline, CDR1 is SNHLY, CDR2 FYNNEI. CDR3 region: CASTVRYNQETQYF. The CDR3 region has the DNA TGTGCCAGCACTGTTAGATATAACCAAGAGACCCAGTACTTC.

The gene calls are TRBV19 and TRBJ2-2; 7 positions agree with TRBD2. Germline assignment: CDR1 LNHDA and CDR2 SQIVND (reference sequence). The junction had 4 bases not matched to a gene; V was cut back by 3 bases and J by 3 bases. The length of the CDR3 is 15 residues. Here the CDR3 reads CASSIRGGDTGELFF. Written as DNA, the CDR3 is TGTGCCAGTAGTATTCGCGGGGGAGACACCGGGGAGCTGTTTTTT. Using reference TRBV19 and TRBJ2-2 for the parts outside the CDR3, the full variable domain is DGGITQSPKYLFRKEGQNVTLSCEQNLNHDAMYWYRQDPGQGLRLIYYSQIVNDFQKGDIAEGYSVSREKKESFPLTVTSAQKNPTAFYLCASSIRGGDTGELFFGEGSRLTVL.

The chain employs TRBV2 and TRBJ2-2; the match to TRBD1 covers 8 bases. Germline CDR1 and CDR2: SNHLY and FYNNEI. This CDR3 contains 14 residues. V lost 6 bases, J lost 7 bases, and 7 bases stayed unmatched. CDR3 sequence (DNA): TGTGCCAGCAGAGAGACAGGGGTGGGCGGGGAGCTGTTTTTT. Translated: CASRETGVGGELFF.

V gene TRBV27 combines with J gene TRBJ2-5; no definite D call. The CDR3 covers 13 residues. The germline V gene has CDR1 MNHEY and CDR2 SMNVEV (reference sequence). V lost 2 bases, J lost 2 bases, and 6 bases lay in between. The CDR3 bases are TGTGCCAGCAGTTTAGGGCTACAAGAGACCCAGTACTTC. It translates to CASSLGLQETQYF.